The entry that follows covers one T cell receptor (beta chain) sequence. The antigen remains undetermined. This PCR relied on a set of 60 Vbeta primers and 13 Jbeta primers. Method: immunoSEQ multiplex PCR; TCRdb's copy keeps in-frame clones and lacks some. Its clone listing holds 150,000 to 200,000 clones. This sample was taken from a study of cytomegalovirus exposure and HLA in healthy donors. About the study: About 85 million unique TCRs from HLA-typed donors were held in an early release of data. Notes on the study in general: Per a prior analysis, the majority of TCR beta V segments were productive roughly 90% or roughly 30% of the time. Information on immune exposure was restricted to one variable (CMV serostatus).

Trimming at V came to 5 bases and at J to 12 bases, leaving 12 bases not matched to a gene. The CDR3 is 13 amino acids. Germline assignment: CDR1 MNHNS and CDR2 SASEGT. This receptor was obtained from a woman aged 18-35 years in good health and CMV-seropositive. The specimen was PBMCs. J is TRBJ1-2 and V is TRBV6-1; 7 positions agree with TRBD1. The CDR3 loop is CASSPRQGLWDTF. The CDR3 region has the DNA TGTGCCAGCAGTCCCCGACAGGGTTTGTGGGACACCTTC.